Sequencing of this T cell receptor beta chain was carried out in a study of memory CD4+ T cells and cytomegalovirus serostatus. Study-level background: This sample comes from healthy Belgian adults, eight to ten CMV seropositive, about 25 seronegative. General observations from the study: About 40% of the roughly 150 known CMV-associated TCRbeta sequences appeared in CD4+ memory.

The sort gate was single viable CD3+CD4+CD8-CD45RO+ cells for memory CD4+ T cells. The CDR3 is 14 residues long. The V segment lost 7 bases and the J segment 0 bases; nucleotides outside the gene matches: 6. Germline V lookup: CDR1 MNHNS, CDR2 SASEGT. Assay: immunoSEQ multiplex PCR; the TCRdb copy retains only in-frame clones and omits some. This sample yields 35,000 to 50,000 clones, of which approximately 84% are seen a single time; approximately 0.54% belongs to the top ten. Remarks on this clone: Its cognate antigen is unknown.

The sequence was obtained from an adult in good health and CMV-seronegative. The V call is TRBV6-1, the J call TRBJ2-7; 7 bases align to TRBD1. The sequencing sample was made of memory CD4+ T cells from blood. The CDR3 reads CASTGQASSYEQYF. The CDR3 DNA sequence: TGTGCCAGCACTGGACAGGCCAGCTCCTACGAGCAGTACTTC.